A single sample gave rise to the 32 T cell receptor beta chains below, sequenced in a study of blood T cells in healthy people across ages. Sample-barcoded 5' priming and a J-beta primer mix drove a second PCR of about 6 to 12 cycles. TCRdb reprocessed the 5' RACE reads via MiXCR and lists one record per CDR3 protein. The repertoire holds approximately 730,000 distinct CDR3 sequences, with roughly 44% as singletons. Input material: blood. The source is a woman aged 55 to 70 in good health.

The V call is TRBV20-1, the J call TRBJ2-3; 7 bases are shared with TRBD1. V was pared by 5 bases and J by 0 bases, with 8 bases of the junction left unmatched. Germline V gives CDR1 DFQATT, CDR2 SNEGSKA (reference sequence). This CDR3 contains 15 residues. The CDR3, as DNA: TGCAGTGCTTCTGACAGGGCTCAGAGCACAGATACGCAGTATTTT. Translating gives CSASDRAQSTDTQYF.

The rearrangement links TRBV5-1 to TRBJ1-1; TRBD1 matches at 7 bases. The CDR3 is 15 residues long. In germline, CDR1 is SGHRS, CDR2 YFSETQ. Unmatched junction bases numbered 4, after V lost 1 base and J lost 1 base. CDR3 loop: CASSLQGGTNTEAFF. CDR3 nucleotide sequence: TGCGCCAGCAGCTTGCAGGGGGGGACGAACACTGAAGCTTTCTTT.

A word on this clonotype: A much bigger clone sits one base away, suggesting this may be a read error. CDR3 bases: TGTGCCAGCAGCTTGAGCGGACAGCGCCCCAGCATAGATACGCAGTATTTT. Residues: CASSLSGQRPSIDTQYF. The rearrangement links TRBV5-5 to TRBJ2-3; possibly TRBD1 for D (6 bases). This CDR3 contains 17 residues. In germline, CDR1 is SGHKS, CDR2 YYEKEE (reference sequence).

V gene TRBV20-1 combines with J gene TRBJ2-3; D uncertain. V was shortened by 0 bases and J by 6 bases, with 7 bases between the two germline ends. The CDR3 spans 12 residues. CDR1 is DFQATT and CDR2 is SNEGSKA in the germline V gene (reference sequence). CDR3 protein: CSARDASDTQYF. The CDR3 DNA follows: TGCAGTGCTAGAGACGCCTCGGATACGCAGTATTTT.

Regarding this clonotype: A much larger clone differs by one base, so this may be a read error. The genes are TRBV28 and TRBJ2-1; 8 positions agree with TRBD2. The closer fit of TRBJ2-7 to the DNA end suggests the J call may be wrong. The CDR3 extends over 19 amino acids. Germline values: CDR1 MDHEN, CDR2 SYDVKM. The CDR3 protein is CASSLLLTYSGSPYNEQYF. For the CDR3, the DNA is TGTGCCAGCAGTTTACTCCTTACCTACAGCGGGAGCCCCTACAATGAGCAGTACTTC.

Many counts were recorded for this clonotype. This CDR3 reads CASSLAGQLENYGYTF. The CDR3 DNA sequence: TGTGCCAGCAGCTTAGCCGGACAGTTAGAAAACTATGGCTACACCTTC. The rearrangement uses TRBV7-8 and TRBJ1-2; D is perhaps TRBD1 (6 bases). The CDR3 has 16 residues. Trimming cost V 0 bases and J 2 bases, with 13 bases left between them. In germline, CDR1 is SGHVS, CDR2 FQNEAQ.

This clonotype occurred a few times. This rearrangement joins TRBV9 to TRBJ2-7; the D gene is possibly TRBD2 (5 bases). Germline V gene sequence: CDR1 SGDLS, CDR2 YYNGEE. The CDR3 loop spans 14 amino acids. The ends were cut back, 0 bases at V and 7 bases at J, with 14 bases in the middle. The CDR3 region is CASSVDPTGNEQYF. As DNA, the CDR3 is TGTGCCAGCAGCGTAGATCCCACCGGGAATGAGCAGTACTTC.

V usage is TRBV18 and J usage is TRBJ2-1, with 8 bases matching TRBD2. V dropped 3 bases and J dropped 9; count of bases not matched to a gene: 7. The CDR3 is made up of 14 amino acids. Germline V gives CDR1 KGHSH, CDR2 LQKENI. CDR3 sequence (DNA): TGTGCCAGCTCACCTGTCGGACTAGCTGGTGAGCAGTTCTTC. Residues: CASSPVGLAGEQFF.

This clonotype was seen many times. This chain links TRBV4-2 with TRBJ2-1; D call uncertain. The CDR3 contains 13 residues. The germline V gene encodes CDR1 LGHNA and CDR2 YNFKEQ. The germline V and J ends were trimmed by 1 base and 10 bases, with 11 bases remaining between them. The CDR3 here is CASSQAQLAEQFF. DNA of the CDR3: TGTGCCAGCAGCCAAGCGCAGCTGGCCGAGCAGTTCTTC.

Note on this clonotype: Mismatch with germline at one junction end may stem from a read error. J is TRBJ1-2 and V is TRBV18; D call uncertain. This CDR3 contains 16 residues. Per the germline V gene, CDR1 is KGHSH and CDR2 is LQKENI. CDR3 protein: CTSSPPDGISRRGYTF. The CDR3, as DNA: TGTACCAGCTCACCACCGGATGGGATCTCCCGGAGGGGCTACACCTTC.

To note about this clonotype: Relative to the germline gene, one junction end is altered; a read error may explain this. The gene calls are TRBV20-1 and TRBJ2-5; D is possibly TRBD2 (5 bases). Germline lookup yields CDR1 DFQATT and CDR2 SNEGSKA (reference sequence). This CDR3 comprises 15 residues. DNA of the CDR3: TGCAGTGCTAGCGTCAGCAATAAAATTGGGGAGACCCGGTACTTC. Protein product: CSASVSNKIGETRYF.

V and J are TRBV27 and TRBJ1-1; D gene unclear. The CDR3 contains 14 residues. Germline lookup yields CDR1 MNHEY and CDR2 SMNVEV (reference sequence). Trimming pared 5 bases from V and 1 base from J, leaving 11 bases between. CDR3: CASSTARWNTEAFF. In DNA form, the CDR3 reads TGTGCCAGCAGTACCGCCCGTTGGAACACTGAAGCTTTCTTT.

About this clonotype itself: This may arise from a read error, as a much more abundant clone is one base away. V gene TRBV7-2 combines with J gene TRBJ1-2; a possible D gene is TRBD1 (6 bases). Germline V gene lookup returns CDR1 SGHTA and CDR2 FQGNSA. CDR3 length: 15 residues. V lost 5 bases to trimming and J lost 3 bases, with 16 bases between them. CDR3 DNA sequence: TGTGCCAGCAGCGCTAAAAGGACAGTGTACTATGGCTACACCTTC. Residues: CASSAKRTVYYGYTF.

This clonotype has only a few counts. DNA of the CDR3: TGTGCTAGTGGTGAGCCATTGGGGGCCCTCGGGCAGTTCTTC. Residues: CASGEPLGALGQFF. The rearrangement joins TRBV12-5 to TRBJ2-1; possibly TRBD1 for D (6 bases). Germline V lookup: CDR1 LGHNT, CDR2 FRNRAP. Trimming left V 5 bases short and J 12 bases short, with 20 bases between. The length of the CDR3 is 14 residues.

This chain joins TRBV20-1 and TRBJ2-1, with 8 bases that match TRBD1. V lost 5 bases and J lost 9; bases outside the gene matches: 15. CDR3 length: 15 residues. Germline V gene lookup returns CDR1 DFQATT and CDR2 SNEGSKA (reference sequence). The CDR3 spells CSADTGGWGSTEQFF. CDR3 bases: TGCAGTGCTGATACAGGGGGTTGGGGGTCTACTGAGCAGTTCTTC.

The chain recombines TRBV7-9 with TRBJ2-3; 11 bases match TRBD2. CDR3 length: 15 amino acids. Germline CDR1 SEHNR, CDR2 FQNEAQ (reference sequence). Trimming took 6 bases from V and 4 from J; bases not matched to a gene: 6. DNA for the CDR3: TGTGCCAGCAGTTCCAGACTAGCGGGGTCAGATACGCAGTATTTT. It codes for CASSSRLAGSDTQYF.

V is TRBV20-1 and J is TRBJ1-1, with 7 bases lining up with TRBD1. Germline trimming cut 2 bases from V and 6 bases from J; bases unmatched to any gene: 6. This CDR3 comprises 13 residues. The germline V gene has CDR1 DFQATT and CDR2 SNEGSKA (reference sequence). The CDR3 sequence is CSARYRGEPEAFF. DNA of the CDR3: TGCAGTGCTAGATACAGGGGCGAACCTGAAGCTTTCTTT.

The CDR3 DNA reads TGTGCCACCAGCAGAGATACAGGAGAAGAGACCCAGTACTTC. Translation gives CATSRDTGEETQYF. The chain joins TRBV15 to TRBJ2-5, with D perhaps TRBD1 (5 bases). Germline values: CDR1 LNHNV, CDR2 YYDKDF (reference sequence). V was clipped by 0 bases and J by 3 bases, with 8 bases between them. The CDR3 has 14 residues.

This chain uses TRBV10-3 with TRBJ1-4, with D possibly being TRBD1 (5 bases). The V end lost 9 bases, the J end lost 7 bases, and 12 bases lay between the germline ends. CDR1 and CDR2 (germline): ENHRY, SYGVKD. This CDR3 has 12 amino acids. CDR3 DNA sequence: TGTGCCATTGGGGCCGTTCCTGAAAAACTGTTTTTT. Translating it yields CAIGAVPEKLFF.

This clonotype occurred many times. The chain uses TRBV6-2 or TRBV6-3 and TRBJ2-7; D possibly corresponds to TRBD1 (5 bases). Trimming pared 2 bases from V and 3 bases from J, leaving 17 bases between. Germline V lookup: CDR1 MNHEY, CDR2 SVGEGT. The CDR3 extends over 16 amino acids. The CDR3 nucleotides are TGTGCCAGCAGTTACCCCCCAGGGTCCGGCGTCTACGAGCAGTACTTC. It codes for CASSYPPGSGVYEQYF.

This rearrangement joins TRBV5-1 to TRBJ1-5; no definite D call. Germline values: CDR1 SGHRS, CDR2 YFSETQ. This CDR3 has 14 amino acids. Trimming removed 1 base at V and 5 bases at J, with 10 bases between. The CDR3 DNA sequence: TGCGCCAGCAGCTTGCTCCCGACGGATCAGCCCCAGCATTTT. This gives the protein CASSLLPTDQPQHF.

Comments on this clonotype: Its ends do not fully match the called genes, so a read error is possible. CDR3 in amino acids: CACSPRQGSWANVLTF. CDR3 DNA: TGTGCCTGCAGCCCTCGACAGGGGTCGTGGGCCAACGTCCTGACTTTC. This sequence joins TRBV7-3 and TRBJ2-6; 8 nucleotides line up with TRBD1. The length of the CDR3 is 16 residues. Germline loops: CDR1 SGHTA, CDR2 FQGTGA.

The gene calls are TRBV21-1 and TRBJ1-5. TRBV21-1 is annotated as a pseudogene. The CDR3 loop spans 17 amino acids. This CDR3 is CTSSKEAQININQPQHF. The CDR3 nucleotides are TGTACCAGCAGCAAAGAGGCACAGATTAACATTAATCAGCCCCAGCATTTT.

This clonotype is a singleton in its sample. The rearrangement joins TRBV21-1 to TRBJ2-5; no check of the table's D call, TRBD2, against the DNA was made. TRBV21-1 is reported as a pseudogene. The length of the CDR3 is 16 residues. The CDR3: CASSTIRDSGPNGQYF. In DNA, the CDR3 is TGTGCCAGCAGCACAATCCGGGACTCCGGTCCCAATGGGCAGTACTTC.

The chain uses TRBV6-4 and TRBJ2-2; TRBD1 is a possible D gene (6 bases). CDR3 size: 18 residues. V lost 4 bases and J 6 bases, leaving 24 bases between the germline ends. The V gene's germline CDR1 is MRHNA and CDR2 SNTAGT. The CDR3 DNA is TGTGCCAGCAGTGGCCCGGACAGATTCACTCCTAGGGCCGGGGAGCTGTTTTTT. Protein: CASSGPDRFTPRAGELFF.

The chain combines TRBV18 with TRBJ2-3; 10 bases are a match to TRBD1. Trimming cost V 4 bases and J 3 bases; bases outside gene matches: 10. CDR1 is KGHSH, CDR2 LQKENI, per germline. The CDR3 contains 17 residues. CDR3 coding DNA: TGTGCCAGCTCACTCCGACAGGGGGCCTATGGGACAGATACGCAGTATTTT. Translating it yields CASSLRQGAYGTDTQYF. Full variable domain (remainder filled in from reference TRBV18 and TRBJ2-3): NAGVMQNPRHLVRRRGQEARLRCSPMKGHSHVYWYRQLPEEGLKFMVYLQKENIIDESGMPKERFSAEFPKEGPSILRIQQVVRGDSAAYFCASSLRQGAYGTDTQYFGPGTRLTVL.

This chain connects TRBV7-8 to TRBJ2-7; D perhaps matches TRBD2 (5 bases). From germline, CDR1 is SGHVS and CDR2 FQNEAQ. Trimming took off 6 bases at V and 3 bases at J, with 9 bases between the two ends. This CDR3 is 12 amino acids long. In DNA form, the CDR3 reads TGTGCCAGCAGTACTAGTTACTACGAGCAGTACTTC. Translating it yields CASSTSYYEQYF.

This chain links TRBV28 with TRBJ2-1; D ambiguous. Germline V gene sequence: CDR1 MDHEN, CDR2 SYDVKM. Trimming removed 7 bases at V and 1 base at J, with 11 bases between. This CDR3 contains 14 residues. CDR3 sequence reads: CASIGVRSYNEQFF. CDR3 bases: TGTGCCAGCATCGGCGTGAGGTCCTACAATGAGCAGTTCTTC.

This clonotype was seen a few times. The V gene is TRBV3-1, the J gene TRBJ2-1, with D possibly being TRBD2 (5 bases). Germline V gene sequence: CDR1 LGHDT, CDR2 YNNKEL (reference sequence). The ends were cut back, 3 bases at V and 5 bases at J, with 11 bases in the middle. The length of the CDR3 is 14 residues. CDR3 coding DNA: TGTGCCAGCAGCCAGACTAATAAACACAATGAGCAGTTCTTC. Translating gives CASSQTNKHNEQFF.

About this clonotype: A read error is possible here, since a much larger clone lies one base away. This sequence joins TRBV12-3 or TRBV12-4 and TRBJ2-5, with 7 nucleotides matching TRBD2. The CDR3 totals 14 residues. Germline trimming cut 10 bases from V and 3 bases from J; bases unmatched to any gene: 11. The CDR3 nucleotides read TGTGCCAACAAGGATCCCCGGGGGGAAGAGACCCAGTACTTC. Translated: CANKDPRGEETQYF.

This clonotype is a singleton in its sample. This sequence joins TRBV11-2 and TRBJ2-5, with 8 bases aligning to TRBD2. The J call may be wrong; the DNA end is better matched by TRBJ2-7. The CDR3 sequence is 15 residues long. The germline V gene has CDR1 SGHAT and CDR2 FQNNGV. In DNA form, the CDR3 reads TGTGCCAGCAGCTTAAGCCCCAGCGGGGGATACGAGCAGTACTTC. It is translated as CASSLSPSGGYEQYF.

This clonotype was counted ten times or more. The chain links TRBV10-3 to TRBJ2-7; D might be TRBD1 (5 bases). V was shortened by 3 bases and J by 7 bases, with 16 bases between the two germline ends. Germline V gene lookup returns CDR1 ENHRY and CDR2 SYGVKD. The CDR3 contains 14 residues. In DNA, the CDR3 is TGTGCCATCAGTGAAGGTCAGGGCTCGAATGAGCAGTACTTC. It codes for CAISEGQGSNEQYF.